The 14 T cell receptor beta chains given below trace back to one sample, sequenced in a study of cytomegalovirus exposure and HLA in healthy donors. PCR was performed using 60 Vbeta and 13 Jbeta primers. The method was immunoSEQ multiplex PCR; TCRdb's version includes in-frame clones alone and lacks a portion of them. This sample has approximately 110,000 clones, with around 70% found just once. The sequenced sample was PBMCs. The receptors shown here come from a man aged 30 to 45 in good health and CMV-seropositive.

This sequence joins TRBV5-1 and TRBJ1-1; 7 bases map to TRBD1. The ends lost 4 bases at V and 3 bases at J; junction bases unmatched: 6. The CDR3 has 14 residues. CDR1 and CDR2 from the germline V gene are SGHRS and YFSETQ. The DNA of the CDR3 is TGCGCCAGCAGCCCCGGACAGGTGGACACTGAAGCTTTCTTT. Encoded protein: CASSPGQVDTEAFF.

The rearrangement uses TRBV15 and TRBJ1-4, with D perhaps matching TRBD1 (6 bases). V lost 5 bases and J lost 3, with 16 bases in between. The CDR3 runs 16 residues. CDR1 LNHNV and CDR2 YYDKDF come from the germline V gene (reference sequence). The CDR3 protein is CATSVETGSSNEKLFF. The DNA for the CDR3 is TGTGCCACCAGCGTTGAAACAGGGTCCTCTAATGAAAAACTGTTTTTT. Looking up the rest from reference TRBV15 and TRBJ1-4 gives the full variable domain: DAMVIQNPRYQVTQFGKPVTLSCSQTLNHNVMYWYQQKSSQAPKLLFHYYDKDFNNEADTPDNFQSRRPNTSFCFLDIRSPGLGDTAMYLCATSVETGSSNEKLFFGSGTQLSVL.

The chain joins TRBV19 to TRBJ2-2; 8 nucleotides align to TRBD1. Germline V gives CDR1 LNHDA, CDR2 SQIVND (reference sequence). V lost 3 bases to trimming and J lost 3 bases; unmatched junction nucleotides: 6. The CDR3 spans 16 residues. CDR3 region: CASSITQGADTGELFF. The CDR3 DNA sequence: TGTGCCAGTAGTATCACTCAGGGGGCTGACACCGGGGAGCTGTTTTTT.

The rearrangement links TRBV4-1 to TRBJ1-2, with unresolved D. V dropped 0 bases and J dropped 4 bases, with 12 bases sitting between them. The CDR3 extends over 15 amino acids. Germline CDR1 is MGHRA and CDR2 is YSYEKL. CDR3 sequence reads: CASSQESFGPYGYTF. The CDR3 DNA follows: TGCGCCAGCAGCCAAGAATCGTTCGGTCCCTATGGCTACACCTTC.

The gene calls are TRBV2 and TRBJ2-3; 11 nucleotides line up with TRBD2. With V trimmed by 5 bases and J by 1 base, 2 bases remained unmatched. Germline assignment: CDR1 SNHLY and CDR2 FYNNEI. The CDR3 runs 15 residues. CDR3 sequence reads: CASSLLAGGTDTQYF. Here the CDR3 DNA reads TGTGCCAGCAGTTTACTAGCGGGGGGCACAGATACGCAGTATTTT.

The genes are TRBV9 and TRBJ2-3, with TRBD2 matching over 7 bases. Unmatched junction bases numbered 3, after V lost 0 bases and J lost 5 bases. The CDR3 sequence is 14 residues long. CDR1 SGDLS and CDR2 YYNGEE come from the germline V gene. The CDR3 sequence is CASSVGGRVDTQYF. CDR3 DNA sequence: TGTGCCAGCAGCGTAGGTGGGAGGGTAGATACGCAGTATTTT.

The chain carries TRBV27 and TRBJ2-1, with 9 bases matching TRBD1. In germline, CDR1 is MNHEY, CDR2 SMNVEV (reference sequence). The CDR3 sequence is 15 residues long. V was pared by 8 bases and J by 5 bases, with 10 bases of the junction left unmatched. The CDR3 bases are TGTGCCAGCGCCCCGTGGACAGGGGCCCACAATGAGCAGTTCTTC. Amino acids: CASAPWTGAHNEQFF.

This clone is a singleton in its sample. V is TRBV25-1 and J is TRBJ2-3, with TRBD1 identical over 10 bases. This CDR3 is 14 amino acids long. J gave up 6 bases and V 5 bases, and 5 bases lay outside the gene matches. CDR1 is MGHDK and CDR2 is SYGVNS in the germline V gene. CDR3 sequence (DNA): TGTGCCAGCAGTAATAGACAGGGGGCTGATACGCAGTATTTT. Translating gives CASSNRQGADTQYF.

A remark on this clone: A read error may account for a junction end that differs from germline. This chain links TRBV25-1 with TRBJ1-2; 9 bases fit TRBD1. CDR3 length: 14 residues. The germline V gene encodes CDR1 MGHDK and CDR2 SYGVNS. The CDR3 here is CASSEGQGPYGYPF. Written as DNA, the CDR3 is TGTGCCAGCAGTGAGGGACAGGGCCCCTATGGCTACCCCTTC.

The J gene is TRBJ2-7, the V gene TRBV5-4, with 8 bases aligning to TRBD1. This CDR3 is built from 12 residues. The ends lost 3 bases at V and 7 bases at J; junction bases unmatched: 3. Germline CDR1 reads SGHNT; CDR2 reads YYREEE (reference sequence). The CDR3 DNA sequence: TGTGCCAGCAGCTCAGGGGGCTCGGAGCAGTACTTC. The encoded protein is CASSSGGSEQYF.

This clone was counted once. V usage is TRBV15 and J usage is TRBJ1-3, with D unresolved. V was trimmed by 1 base and J by 2 bases, leaving 12 bases between them. The germline gives CDR1 LNHNV, CDR2 YYDKDF (reference sequence). The CDR3 has 16 amino acids. In DNA form, the CDR3 reads TGTGCCACCAGCAGAGGCGGCATTTTGGCTGGAAACACCATATATTTT. This gives the protein CATSRGGILAGNTIYF.

The rearrangement links TRBV7-6 to TRBJ2-2, with TRBD1 identical over 7 bases. Germline trimming cut 2 bases from V and 3 bases from J; bases unmatched to any gene: 6. The CDR3 sequence is 16 residues long. Germline CDR1 is SGHVS and CDR2 is FNYEAQ. The CDR3 sequence: CASSLTGTDYTGELFF. CDR3 coding DNA: TGTGCCAGCAGCTTAACCGGGACAGACTACACCGGGGAGCTGTTTTTT.

The V gene is TRBV28, the J gene TRBJ1-2, with a possible D match to TRBD1 (5 bases). The CDR3 length is 14 residues. The V end lost 6 bases, the J end lost 8 bases, and 19 bases lay between the germline ends. Germline CDR1 MDHEN, CDR2 SYDVKM. In DNA form, the CDR3 reads TGTGCCAGCAGCCCAACATTTAGGGGTAGAGGCTACACCTTC. Protein sequence: CASSPTFRGRGYTF.

The chain employs TRBV5-4 and TRBJ1-4; D is unresolved. V lost 3 bases, J lost 8 bases, and 20 bases lay in between. Looked up from germline, CDR1 is SGHNT and CDR2 is YYREEE (reference sequence). CDR3 length: 16 amino acids. Written as DNA, the CDR3 is TGTGCCAGCAGCTCCGGAGCGGGTATTAGAGACGAAAAACTGTTTTTT. Translating it yields CASSSGAGIRDEKLFF.